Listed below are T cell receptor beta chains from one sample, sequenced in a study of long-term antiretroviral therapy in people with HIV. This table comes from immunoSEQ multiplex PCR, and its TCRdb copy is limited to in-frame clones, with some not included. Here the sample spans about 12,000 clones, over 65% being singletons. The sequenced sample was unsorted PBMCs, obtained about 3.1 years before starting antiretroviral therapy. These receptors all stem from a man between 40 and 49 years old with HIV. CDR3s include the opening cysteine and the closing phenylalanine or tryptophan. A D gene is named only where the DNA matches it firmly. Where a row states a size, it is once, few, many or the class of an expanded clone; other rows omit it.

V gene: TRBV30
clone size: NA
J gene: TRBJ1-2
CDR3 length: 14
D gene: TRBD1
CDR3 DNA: TGTGCCTGGATCCCCCGGACAGGTTTATATGGCTACACCTTC
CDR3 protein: CAWIPRTGLYGYTF

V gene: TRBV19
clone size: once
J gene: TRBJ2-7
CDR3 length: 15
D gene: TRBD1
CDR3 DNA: TGTGCCAGTAGTGAGGTGGGACAGGGGGCCCACGAGCAGTACTTC
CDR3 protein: CASSEVGQGAHEQYF

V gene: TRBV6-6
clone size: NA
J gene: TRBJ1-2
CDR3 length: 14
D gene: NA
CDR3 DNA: TGTGCCAGCAGTTACAATTACAGGGCCGGCGGCTACACCTTC
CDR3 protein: CASSYNYRAGGYTF

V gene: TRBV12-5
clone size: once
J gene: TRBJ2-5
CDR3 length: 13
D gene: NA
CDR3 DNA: TGTGCTAGTGGTGTTGGGAGGGGGGAGACCCAGTACTTC
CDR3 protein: CASGVGRGETQYF

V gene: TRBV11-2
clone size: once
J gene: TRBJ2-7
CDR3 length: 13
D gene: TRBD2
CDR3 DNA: TGTGCCAGCAGCTATTCTAGCGGGAACGAGCAGTACTTC
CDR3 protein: CASSYSSGNEQYF

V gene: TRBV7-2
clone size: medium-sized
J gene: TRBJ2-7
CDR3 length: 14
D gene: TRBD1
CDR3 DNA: TGTGCCAGCACCTCCGGACAGGGACCCTACGAGCAGTACTTC
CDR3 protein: CASTSGQGPYEQYF

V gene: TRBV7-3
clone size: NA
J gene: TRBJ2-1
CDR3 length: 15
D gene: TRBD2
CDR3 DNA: TGTGCCAGCAGCGTTACTAGCGGGGGCTACAATGAGCAGTTCTTC
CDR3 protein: CASSVTSGGYNEQFF

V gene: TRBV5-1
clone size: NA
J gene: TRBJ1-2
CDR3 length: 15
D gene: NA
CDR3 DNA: TGCGCCAGCAGCTTGGAGAGAGGGAGCCCCTATGGCTACACCTTC
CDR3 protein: CASSLERGSPYGYTF

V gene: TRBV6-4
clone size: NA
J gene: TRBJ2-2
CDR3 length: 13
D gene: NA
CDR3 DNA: TGTGCCAGCAGTAGCGCGAACACCGGGGAGCTGTTTTTT
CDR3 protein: CASSSANTGELFF

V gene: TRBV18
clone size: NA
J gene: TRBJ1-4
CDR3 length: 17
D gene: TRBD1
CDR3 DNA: TGTGCCAGCTCACAGAAGTTCCCGGGACAGGCAAATGAAAAACTGTTTTTT
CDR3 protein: CASSQKFPGQANEKLFF

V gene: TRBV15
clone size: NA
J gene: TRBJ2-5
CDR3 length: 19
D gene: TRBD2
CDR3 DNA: TGTGCCACCAGCAGAGAATCCCTAGCGGGAACCGCAACACAAGAGACCCAGTACTTC
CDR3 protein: CATSRESLAGTATQETQYF

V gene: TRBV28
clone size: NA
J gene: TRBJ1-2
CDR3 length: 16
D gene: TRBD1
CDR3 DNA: TGTGCCAGCAGTTTAACCACAGGGGCCTTTAACTATGGCTACACCTTC
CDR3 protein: CASSLTTGAFNYGYTF

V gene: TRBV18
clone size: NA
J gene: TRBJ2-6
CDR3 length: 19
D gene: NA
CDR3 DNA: TGTGCCAGCTCACCAAGAAGGGCTGGGGCTGACTCTGGGGCCAACGTCCTGACTTTC
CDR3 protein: CASSPRRAGADSGANVLTF

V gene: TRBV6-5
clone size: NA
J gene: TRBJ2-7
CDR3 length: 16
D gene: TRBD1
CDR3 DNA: TGTGCCAGCAGTTACTCGAAAGGGACAGTCAGGTACGAGCAGTACTTC
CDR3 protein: CASSYSKGTVRYEQYF

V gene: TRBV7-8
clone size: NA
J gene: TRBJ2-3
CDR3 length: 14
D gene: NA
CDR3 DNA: TGTGCCAGCAGCTTAGCCTCAAGGACAGATACGCAGTATTTT
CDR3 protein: CASSLASRTDTQYF

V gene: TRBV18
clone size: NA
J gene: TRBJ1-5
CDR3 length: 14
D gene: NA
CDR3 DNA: TGTGCCAGCTCAAGCACCAATAGCAATCAGCCCCAGCATTTT
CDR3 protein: CASSSTNSNQPQHF

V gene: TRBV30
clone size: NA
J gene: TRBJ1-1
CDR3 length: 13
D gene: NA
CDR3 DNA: TGTGCCTGGAGTTCGTTCTCGGGAGTCGAAGCTTTCTTT
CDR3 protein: CAWSSFSGVEAFF

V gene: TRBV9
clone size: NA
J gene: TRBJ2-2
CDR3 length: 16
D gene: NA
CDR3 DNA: TGTGCCAGCAGCGTAGTGGGCAGTACTGCCACCGGGGAGCTGTTTTTT
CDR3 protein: CASSVVGSTATGELFF

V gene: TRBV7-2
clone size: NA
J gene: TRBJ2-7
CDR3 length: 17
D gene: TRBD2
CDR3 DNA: TGTGCCAGCAGCTTAGGAGGACTAGCGGGGACCATCTACGAGCAGTACTTC
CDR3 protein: CASSLGGLAGTIYEQYF

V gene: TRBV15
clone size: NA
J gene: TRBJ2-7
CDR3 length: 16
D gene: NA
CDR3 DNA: TGTGCCACCAGCAGAGATGACGGGGGCCTGAGGGGCGAGCAGTACTTC
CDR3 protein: CATSRDDGGLRGEQYF

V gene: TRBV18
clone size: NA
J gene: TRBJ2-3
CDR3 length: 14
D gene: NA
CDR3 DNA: TGTGCCAGCTCACCCGGGGGCGGCACAGATACGCAGTATTTT
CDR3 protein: CASSPGGGTDTQYF

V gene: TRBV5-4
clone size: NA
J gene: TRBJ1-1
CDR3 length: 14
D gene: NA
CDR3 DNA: TGTGCCAGCGGCGCTTTTGGGGGGAGCACTGAAGCTTTCTTT
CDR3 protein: CASGAFGGSTEAFF

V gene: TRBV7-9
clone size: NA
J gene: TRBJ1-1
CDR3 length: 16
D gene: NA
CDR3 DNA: TGTGCCAGCAGCTTAGAACCAACAGAAGGGAACACTGAAGCTTTCTTT
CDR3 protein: CASSLEPTEGNTEAFF

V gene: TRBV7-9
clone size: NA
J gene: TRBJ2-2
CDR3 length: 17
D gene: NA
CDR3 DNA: TGTGCCAGCAGCTCATCCCCGACAGCGCCAACTCACGGGGAGCTGTTTTTT
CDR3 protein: CASSSSPTAPTHGELFF

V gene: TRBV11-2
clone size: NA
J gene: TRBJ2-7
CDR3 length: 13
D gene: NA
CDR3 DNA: TGTGCCAGCAGCTTAGATCAGGGTTACGAGCAGTACTTC
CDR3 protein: CASSLDQGYEQYF

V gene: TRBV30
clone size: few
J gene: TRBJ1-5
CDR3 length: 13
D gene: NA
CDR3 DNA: TGTGCCTGGAGTAGGAGTAGCAATCAGCCCCAGCATTTT
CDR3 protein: CAWSRSSNQPQHF

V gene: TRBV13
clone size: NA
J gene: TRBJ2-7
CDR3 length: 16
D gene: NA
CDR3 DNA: TGTGCCAGCACTTCAAAGGGGGTCGACTCCTCCTACGAGCAGTACTTC
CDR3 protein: CASTSKGVDSSYEQYF

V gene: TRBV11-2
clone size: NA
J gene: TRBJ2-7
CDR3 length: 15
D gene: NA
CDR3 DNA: TGTGCCAGCAGCTTAGGGGAAGGGGCCCCCTACGAGCAGTACTTC
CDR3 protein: CASSLGEGAPYEQYF

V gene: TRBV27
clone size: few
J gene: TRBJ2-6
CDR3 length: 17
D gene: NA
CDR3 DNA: TGTGCCAGCAGTCCCTCAGACCTGTCTTTTGGGGCCAACGTCCTGACTTTC
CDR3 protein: CASSPSDLSFGANVLTF

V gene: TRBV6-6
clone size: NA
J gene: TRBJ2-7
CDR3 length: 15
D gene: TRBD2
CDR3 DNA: TGTGCCAGCAGTTACTCGTCACTAGCGGGCGACGAGCAGTACTTC
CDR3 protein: CASSYSSLAGDEQYF

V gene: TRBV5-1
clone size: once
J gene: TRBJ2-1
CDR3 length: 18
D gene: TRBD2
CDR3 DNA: TGCGCCAGCAGCCCCGGAGAGGGACTAGCGGACGTATTCGGTGAGCAGTTCTTC
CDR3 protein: CASSPGEGLADVFGEQFF

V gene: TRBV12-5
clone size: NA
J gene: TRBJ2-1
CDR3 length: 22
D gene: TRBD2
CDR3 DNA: TGTGCTAGTGGTTTGCCAATTGGGGGGGACCCCGGGGCTACGCAGTCTTACAATGAGCAGTTCTTC
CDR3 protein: CASGLPIGGDPGATQSYNEQFF

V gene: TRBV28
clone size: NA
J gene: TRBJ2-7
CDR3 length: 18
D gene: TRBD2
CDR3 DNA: TGTGCCAGCAGAACCTATACCGCCCGGACTAGCGGCTCCTACGAGCAGTACTTC
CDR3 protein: CASRTYTARTSGSYEQYF